The source of this T cell receptor beta chain is a study of cytomegalovirus exposure and HLA in healthy donors. The length of the CDR3 is 15 residues. V lost 7 bases and J lost 3; bases outside the gene matches: 13. Germline CDR1 is SQVTM and CDR2 is ANQGSEA. Comments on this clone: What it binds is unknown.

Study-level findings and limits: Per published accounts, TCR beta sequences correctly predicted the HLA-A and HLA-B alleles of most subjects. In presence/absence analyses, roughly uniform sequencing depth across donors was assumed.

PCR primers comprised 60 Vbeta and 13 Jbeta primers. The method was immunoSEQ multiplex PCR; TCRdb's version includes in-frame clones alone and lacks a portion of them. This repertoire shows more than 85,000 clones, approximately 79% found once; its top ten account for about 6.8%. The origin of this receptor is a man in his thirties or forties in good health and CMV-seropositive. The sequencing sample was made of PBMCs. V and J are TRBV29-1 and TRBJ2-3; 7 bases agree with TRBD1. The CDR3 loop reads CSAQTMTGWTDTQYF. CDR3 sequence (DNA): TGCAGCGCCCAGACCATGACAGGGTGGACAGATACGCAGTATTTT.